This TCR beta chain was obtained from a study of T cell repertoires in cytomegalovirus infection. As for the study in general: Well-studied HLA-B-restricted CMV epitopes were used in the study alongside recently identified HLA-C-restricted ones. It can be stated that public TCR beta signatures indicated CMV infection as well as a matching HLA type.

A word on this clonotype: The antigen remains undetermined. This may be a read error, as it is one base from a much larger clone.

Study outcomes and limitations: Summed public TCR beta family frequency identified CMV carriers bearing the relevant HLA. HLA-C-restricted CMV clonotypes gave the most frequent clonotype in two of eight donors.

TCRdb independently ran MiXCR on the reads; one entry per CDR3 protein. Of approximately 730,000 distinct CDR3 sequences in the sample, roughly 29% were seen once. Germline values: CDR1 LGHNT, CDR2 FRNRAP. CDR3 length: 20 residues. The J gene is TRBJ1-4, the V gene TRBV12-5, with a possible D match to TRBD1 (6 bases). The receptor was isolated from a human donor in good health (CMV status not recorded). Some clones in this sample may be carry-over from other donors' samples. This specimen was cultured CD8+ T cells from PBMCs, taken from culture after CMV antigen stimulation. The CDR3, as DNA: TGTGCTAGTGGTTTGATCTTGGACAGCTTCTTTACGGGTCCTAATAAAAAACTGTTTTTT. Its protein product is CASGLILDSFFTGPNKKLFF.